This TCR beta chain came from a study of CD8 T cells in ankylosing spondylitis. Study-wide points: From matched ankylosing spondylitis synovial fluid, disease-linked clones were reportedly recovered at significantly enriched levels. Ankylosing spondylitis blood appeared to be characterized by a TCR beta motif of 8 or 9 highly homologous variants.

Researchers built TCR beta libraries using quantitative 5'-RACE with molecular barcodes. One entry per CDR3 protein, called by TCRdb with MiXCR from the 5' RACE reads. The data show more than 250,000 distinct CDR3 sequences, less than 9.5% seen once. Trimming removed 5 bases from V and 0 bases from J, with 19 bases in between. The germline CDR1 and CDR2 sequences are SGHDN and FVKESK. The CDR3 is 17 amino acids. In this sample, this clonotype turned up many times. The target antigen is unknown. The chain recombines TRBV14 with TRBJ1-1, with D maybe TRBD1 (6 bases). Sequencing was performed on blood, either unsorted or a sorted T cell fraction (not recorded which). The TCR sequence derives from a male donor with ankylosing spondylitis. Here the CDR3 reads CASSLEWAGAVNTEAFF. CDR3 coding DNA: TGTGCCAGCAGCTTGGAGTGGGCAGGGGCCGTGAACACTGAAGCTTTCTTT. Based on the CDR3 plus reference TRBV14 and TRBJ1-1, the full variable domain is EAGVTQFPSHSVIEKGQTVTLRCDPISGHDNLYWYRRVMGKEIKFLLHFVKESKQDESGMPNNRFLAERTGGTYSTLKVQPAELEDSGVYFCASSLEWAGAVNTEAFFGQGTRLTVV.